The next 21 T cell receptor beta chains were all read from a single sample in a study of T cell repertoires in cytomegalovirus infection. TCRdb fed the reads into MiXCR, producing one record per CDR3 protein. The table includes 100,000 to 150,000 distinct CDR3 sequences, less than 9.5% detected once. Sequencing was carried out using PBMCs. The source is a human donor in good health (CMV status not recorded). Some clones in this sample may be carry-over from other donors' samples.

The sample holds many counts of this clonotype. J is TRBJ2-7 and V is TRBV28, with TRBD2 matching over 9 bases. CDR1 MDHEN and CDR2 SYDVKM come from the germline V gene. The V and J ends lost 5 bases and 4 bases, in that order; junction bases with no gene match: 12. This CDR3 has 16 amino acids. CDR3 region: CASSLIAGDTEYEQYF. The CDR3 nucleotides read TGTGCCAGCAGTCTGATAGCGGGGGATACCGAGTACGAGCAGTACTTC.

This clonotype was detected ten times or more. CDR3 residues: CASSQPGQRSYEQYF. The CDR3 DNA is TGCGCCAGCAGCCAACCGGGACAAAGGTCCTACGAGCAGTACTTC. The V and J genes are TRBV4-1 and TRBJ2-7, with D possibly being TRBD1 (6 bases). V was pared by 2 bases and J by 1 base, with 12 bases between. The CDR3 totals 15 residues. Germline V gene sequence: CDR1 MGHRA, CDR2 YSYEKL.

This clonotype was recorded at least ten times. The genes are TRBV27 and TRBJ1-2; 9 positions agree with TRBD1. Germline lookup yields CDR1 MNHEY and CDR2 SMNVEV (reference sequence). The V gene end was trimmed by 5 bases and the J gene end by 5 bases; junction bases not matched to a gene: 12. The CDR3 loop spans 16 amino acids. The CDR3 protein is CASSPSWTGAPYGYTF. The CDR3 coding sequence is TGTGCCAGCAGTCCAAGTTGGACAGGGGCACCATATGGCTACACCTTC.

On this clonotype: It may be a read error: a sequence one base away is much more abundant. The CDR3 DNA follows: TGCAGTGCGACGGGGGAGGGAAACACCATATATTTT. It translates to CSATGEGNTIYF. The chain uses TRBV20-1 and TRBJ1-3; tentative D call: TRBD1 (5 bases). The V end lost 6 bases, the J end lost 4 bases, and 10 bases lay between the germline ends. Germline V gene sequence: CDR1 DFQATT, CDR2 SNEGSKA (reference sequence). CDR3 size: 12 residues.

This clonotype was detected only a few times. The chain employs TRBV6-6 and TRBJ2-1; 9 nucleotides match TRBD2. CDR3 length: 15 residues. J lost 5 bases, V lost 5 bases, and 7 bases had no gene match. CDR1 is MNHNY, CDR2 SVGAGI, per germline (reference sequence). Here the CDR3 reads CASSTLAGTHNEQFF. The CDR3 coding sequence is TGTGCCAGCAGTACTCTAGCGGGGACCCACAATGAGCAGTTCTTC.

On this clonotype: It may be a read error: a sequence one base away is much more abundant. This chain connects TRBV28 to TRBJ1-2; D is unclear. From germline, CDR1 is MDHEN and CDR2 SYDVKM. V was trimmed by 3 bases and J by 6 bases, leaving 14 bases between them. CDR3 length: 14 amino acids. The CDR3 here is CASSFPVGSHGYTF. In DNA form, the CDR3 reads TGTGCCAGCAGTTTCCCCGTGGGGTCCCATGGCTACACCTTC.

The gene calls are TRBV5-4 and TRBJ2-7; 9 bases agree with TRBD1. The CDR3 contains 13 residues. From germline, CDR1 is SGHNT and CDR2 YYREEE (reference sequence). J gave up 5 bases and V 3 bases, and 3 bases lay outside the gene matches. CDR3 sequence reads: CASSSRTGDEQYF. In DNA, the CDR3 is TGTGCCAGCAGCTCCCGGACAGGGGACGAGCAGTACTTC.

This clonotype came up many times. This chain uses TRBV7-2 with TRBJ2-7, with D maybe TRBD1 (6 bases). The CDR3 totals 15 residues. V lost 2 bases and J lost 2, with 13 bases in between. The germline V gene has CDR1 SGHTA and CDR2 FQGNSA. Here the CDR3 DNA reads TGTGCCAGCAGCTTACCCCGACAGGAACCCTACGAGCAGTACTTC. It is translated as CASSLPRQEPYEQYF.

This clonotype was seen at least ten times. The chain has TRBV18 and TRBJ2-1; D remains ambiguous. The V and J ends lost 2 bases and 4 bases respectively, with 9 bases between them. CDR3 size: 14 residues. The germline gives CDR1 KGHSH, CDR2 LQKENI. The CDR3 bases are TGTGCCAGCTCACCAACCACCCAATACAATGAGCAGTTCTTC. Its translation is CASSPTTQYNEQFF.

This clonotype has at least ten counts. The chain has TRBV2 and TRBJ2-7, with 9 bases identical to TRBD1. Trimming took 8 bases from V and 3 from J; bases not matched to a gene: 2. The CDR3 contains 12 residues. Per germline, CDR1 SNHLY and CDR2 FYNNEI. CDR3 sequence reads: CASGTGIYEQYF. The CDR3 coding sequence is TGTGCCAGCGGGACAGGGATCTACGAGCAGTACTTC.

In this sample, this clonotype turned up many times. The DNA of the CDR3 is TGTGCCAGTAGGATAATAGCGGGGGGCGATGAGCAGTTCTTC. Its translation is CASRIIAGGDEQFF. V usage is TRBV19 and J usage is TRBJ2-1; TRBD2 aligns across 10 bases. Losses at the gene ends were 6 bases for V and 8 bases for J; bases not matched to a gene: 7. Germline assignment: CDR1 LNHDA and CDR2 SQIVND (reference sequence). CDR3 size: 14 residues.

This clonotype was observed many times. This rearrangement joins TRBV7-2 to TRBJ1-6; TRBD1 agrees at 7 bases. CDR3 length: 15 amino acids. Germline V lookup: CDR1 SGHTA, CDR2 FQGNSA. V gave up 5 bases and J gave up 10 bases; unmatched junction bases: 11. CDR3: CASSLRGHRESPLHF. Written as DNA, the CDR3 is TGTGCCAGCAGCCTTAGGGGGCATCGGGAGTCACCCCTCCACTTT.

The table lists this clonotype with many counts. CDR3 DNA sequence: TGTGCCACCAGTGCCGGGGACAGGGACAATCAGCCCCAGCATTTT. Translated, it gives CATSAGDRDNQPQHF. The chain couples TRBV24-1 to TRBJ1-5, with 9 bases identical to TRBD1. The V and J ends lost 5 bases and 3 bases, in that order; junction bases with no gene match: 4. This CDR3 is built from 15 residues. Germline V gene lookup returns CDR1 KGHDR and CDR2 SFDVKD.

This clonotype was seen ten or more times. This rearrangement joins TRBV7-2 to TRBJ2-7; possibly TRBD2 for D (6 bases). Trimming cost V 4 bases and J 3 bases, with 10 bases left between them. The V gene's germline CDR1 is SGHTA and CDR2 FQGNSA. CDR3 size: 13 residues. CDR3: CASSSRRGYEQYF. CDR3 nucleotides: TGTGCCAGCAGCTCGAGGAGGGGCTACGAGCAGTACTTC.

This clonotype was detected many times. This sequence joins TRBV7-2 and TRBJ1-2, with D hard to call. The length of the CDR3 is 16 residues. Germline values: CDR1 SGHTA, CDR2 FQGNSA. The V end lost 6 bases, the J end lost 8 bases, and 25 bases lay between the germline ends. DNA for the CDR3: TGTGCCAGCAGTTCCCGGACCGGGTCCTCAGCGACGGGCTACACCTTC. Translating it yields CASSSRTGSSATGYTF.

This chain joins TRBV20-1 and TRBJ2-7; D is perhaps TRBD1 (6 bases). This CDR3 has 15 amino acids. Trimming stripped 4 bases from V and 3 bases from J, with 19 bases between. The V gene's germline CDR1 is DFQATT and CDR2 SNEGSKA (reference sequence). CDR3 sequence: CSANYRDPYLYEQYF. CDR3 in DNA: TGCAGTGCTAATTACAGGGACCCGTATCTCTACGAGCAGTACTTC.

This chain uses TRBV5-4 with TRBJ2-2, with 10 bases lining up with TRBD1. The CDR3 totals 15 residues. CDR1 SGHNT and CDR2 YYREEE come from the germline V gene (reference sequence). The J segment lost 6 bases and the V segment lost 4 bases, leaving 6 bases of the junction unmatched. This CDR3 reads CASSLTGGEAGELFF. CDR3 nucleotides: TGTGCCAGCAGCCTGACAGGGGGCGAGGCCGGGGAGCTGTTTTTT.

This clonotype was recorded many times. The J gene is TRBJ1-1, the V gene TRBV6-2 or TRBV6-3; 8 nucleotides agree with TRBD1. The CDR3 covers 13 residues. The V gene end was trimmed by 9 bases and the J gene end by 1 base; junction bases not matched to a gene: 4. The V gene's germline CDR1 is MNHEY and CDR2 SVGEGT. Written as DNA, the CDR3 is TGTGCCAGTGACAGGGGATGGAACACTGAAGCTTTCTTT. Translated, it gives CASDRGWNTEAFF.

In this sample, this clonotype turned up a few times. The chain links TRBV7-9 to TRBJ1-2; 9 nucleotides align to TRBD1. The CDR3 loop spans 13 amino acids. The germline V gene encodes CDR1 SEHNR and CDR2 FQNEAQ (reference sequence). V shed 5 bases, J shed 8 bases, and the junction held 6 bases outside the gene matches. The CDR3 is CASSRTGELGYTF. The DNA of the CDR3 is TGTGCCAGCAGCCGGACAGGGGAATTGGGCTACACCTTC. Full variable domain (missing parts from reference TRBV7-9 and TRBJ1-2): DTGVSQNPRHKITKRGQNVTFRCDPISEHNRLYWYRQTLGQGPEFLTYFQNEAQLEKSRLLSDRFSAERPKGSFSTLEIQRTEQGDSAMYLCASSRTGELGYTFGSGTRLTVV.

This clonotype was counted ten times or more. The CDR3 DNA is TGTGCCAGCAGCTTACTAGCGGGGGGTTCCTACAATGAGCAGTTCTTC. This translates into CASSLLAGGSYNEQFF. The genes are TRBV7-2 and TRBJ2-1; TRBD2 agrees at 11 bases. Germline CDR1 SGHTA, CDR2 FQGNSA. With 2 bases clipped from V and 1 base from J, the junction kept 1 base outside the gene matches. The CDR3 runs to 16 residues.

This clonotype was recorded at least ten times. The gene calls are TRBV7-2 and TRBJ1-1; D is uncertain. V was clipped by 2 bases and J by 5 bases, with 3 bases between them. The CDR3 has 11 residues. The germline CDR1 and CDR2 sequences are SGHTA and FQGNSA. CDR3 nucleotides: TGTGCCAGCAGCTTAAAGACTGAAGCTTTCTTT. Translating it yields CASSLKTEAFF.